The entry below describes one T cell receptor beta chain. The data were taken from a study of T cells after yellow fever vaccination. UMIs and a universal primer site were added when TCR cDNA was made by 5'RACE template switching. One entry per CDR3 protein results from TCRdb running MiXCR on the 5' RACE reads. Altogether some 560,000 distinct CDR3 sequences are present, about a sixth being singletons, with the ten largest covering about 18%. The source is a young man who received the YFV17D yellow fever vaccine. Here the sequenced sample was PBMCs, taken around 5 days after the first yellow fever vaccination.

This chain's CDR3 is CAWSGGLAVGEQFF. CDR3 sequence (DNA): TGTGCCTGGAGTGGGGGACTAGCGGTCGGTGAGCAGTTCTTC. The V and J genes are TRBV30 and TRBJ2-1; 11 bases agree with TRBD2. This CDR3 is built from 14 residues. Germline CDR1 is GTSNPN and CDR2 is SVGIG (reference sequence). V lost 1 base to trimming and J lost 9 bases; unmatched junction nucleotides: 5.